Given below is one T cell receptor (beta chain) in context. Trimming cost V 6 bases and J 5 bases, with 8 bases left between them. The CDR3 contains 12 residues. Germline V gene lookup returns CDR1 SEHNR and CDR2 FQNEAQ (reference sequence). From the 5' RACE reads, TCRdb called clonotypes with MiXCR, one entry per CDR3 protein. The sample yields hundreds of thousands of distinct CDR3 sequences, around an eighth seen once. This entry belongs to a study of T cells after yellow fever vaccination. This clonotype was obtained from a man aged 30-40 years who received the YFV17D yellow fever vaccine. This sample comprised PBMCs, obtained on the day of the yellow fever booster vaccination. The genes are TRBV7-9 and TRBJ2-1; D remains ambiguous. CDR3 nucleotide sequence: TGTGCCAGCAGGGAGATGGACAATGAGCAGTTCTTC. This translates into CASREMDNEQFF.